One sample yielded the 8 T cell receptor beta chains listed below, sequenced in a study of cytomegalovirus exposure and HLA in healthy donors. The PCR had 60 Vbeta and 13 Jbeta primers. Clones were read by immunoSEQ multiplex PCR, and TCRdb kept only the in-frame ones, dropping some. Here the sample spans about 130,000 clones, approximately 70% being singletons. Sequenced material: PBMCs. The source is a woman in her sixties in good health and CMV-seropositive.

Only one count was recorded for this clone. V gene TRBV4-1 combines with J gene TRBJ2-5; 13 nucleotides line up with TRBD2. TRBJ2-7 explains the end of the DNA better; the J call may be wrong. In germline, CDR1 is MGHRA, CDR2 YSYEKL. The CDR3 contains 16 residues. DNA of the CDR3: TGCGCCAGCAGCCGCGAGGGGACTAGCGGGACCTACGAGCAGTACTTC. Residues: CASSREGTSGTYEQYF.

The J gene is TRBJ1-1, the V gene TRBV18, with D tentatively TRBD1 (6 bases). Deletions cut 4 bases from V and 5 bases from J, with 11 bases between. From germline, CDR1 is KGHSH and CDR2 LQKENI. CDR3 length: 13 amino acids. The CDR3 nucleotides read TGTGCCAGCTCACTTTCAGGGACAACTGAAGCTTTCTTT. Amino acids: CASSLSGTTEAFF.

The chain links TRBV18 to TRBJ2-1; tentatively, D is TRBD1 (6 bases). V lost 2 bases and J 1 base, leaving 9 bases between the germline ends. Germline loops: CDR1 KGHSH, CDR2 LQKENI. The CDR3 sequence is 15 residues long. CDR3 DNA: TGTGCCAGCTCACCAGGGGGCGAGTCCTACAATGAGCAGTTCTTC. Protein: CASSPGGESYNEQFF.

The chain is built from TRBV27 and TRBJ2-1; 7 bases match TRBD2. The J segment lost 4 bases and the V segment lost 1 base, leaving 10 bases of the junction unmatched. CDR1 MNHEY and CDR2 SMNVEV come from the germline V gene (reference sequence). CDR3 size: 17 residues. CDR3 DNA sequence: TGTGCCAGCAGTTTATTTACTAGCGAAGTAAGTTACAATGAGCAGTTCTTC. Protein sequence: CASSLFTSEVSYNEQFF.

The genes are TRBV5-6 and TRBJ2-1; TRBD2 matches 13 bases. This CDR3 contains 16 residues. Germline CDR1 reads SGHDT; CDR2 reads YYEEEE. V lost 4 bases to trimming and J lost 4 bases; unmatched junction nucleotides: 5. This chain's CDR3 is CASSGGTSGIYNEQFF. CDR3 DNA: TGTGCCAGCAGCGGGGGGACTAGCGGGATATACAATGAGCAGTTCTTC.

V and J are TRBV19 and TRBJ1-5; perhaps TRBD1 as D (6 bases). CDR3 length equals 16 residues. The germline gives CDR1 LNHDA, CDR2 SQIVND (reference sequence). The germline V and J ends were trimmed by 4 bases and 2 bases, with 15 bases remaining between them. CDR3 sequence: CASSTPGGLGNQPQHF. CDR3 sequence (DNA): TGTGCCAGTAGTACCCCGGGGGGGCTGGGCAATCAGCCCCAGCATTTT.

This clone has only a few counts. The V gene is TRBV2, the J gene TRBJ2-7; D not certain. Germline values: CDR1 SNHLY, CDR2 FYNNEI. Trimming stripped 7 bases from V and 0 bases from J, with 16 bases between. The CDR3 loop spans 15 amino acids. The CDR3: CASKVNRQDSYEQYF. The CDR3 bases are TGTGCCAGCAAGGTTAACCGGCAGGACTCCTACGAGCAGTACTTC. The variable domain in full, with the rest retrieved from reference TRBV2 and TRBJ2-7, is EPEVTQTPSHQVTQMGQEVILRCVPISNHLYFYWYRQILGQKVEFLVSFYNNEISEKSEIFDDQFSVERPDGSNFTLKIRSTKLEDSAMYFCASKVNRQDSYEQYFGPGTRLTVT.

The CDR3 DNA is TGTGCCAGCTCCCGAGGACAGGGAGATAGGGCTTTCTTT. Its protein product is CASSRGQGDRAFF. The chain carries TRBV18 and TRBJ1-1; 8 bases are a match to TRBD1. Per germline, CDR1 KGHSH and CDR2 LQKENI. This CDR3 region has 13 residues. V trimming: 6 bases; J trimming: 11 bases; junction bases outside the gene matches: 11. The variable domain in full, with the rest retrieved from reference TRBV18 and TRBJ1-1, is NAGVMQNPRHLVRRRGQEARLRCSPMKGHSHVYWYRQLPEEGLKFMVYLQKENIIDESGMPKERFSAEFPKEGPSILRIQQVVRGDSAAYFCASSRGQGDRAFFGQGTRLTVV.